This is a list of T cell receptor beta chains from one sample in a study of T cell responses to AZD1222 COVID-19 vaccine. Generated by immunoSEQ multiplex PCR, the TCRdb table keeps only in-frame clones and is missing some. The profile covers some 170,000 clones, with roughly nine tenths appearing a single time and 1.5% to 2% taken by the ten largest. The sample in question was peripheral blood, obtained on day 0 of AZD1222 vaccination. These receptors came from an adult in good health. Both conserved end residues are part of each CDR3. Fields, in order: J gene, V gene, D gene, clone size, CDR3 protein, CDR3 DNA. The D gene is left open where the match is weak. Size is omitted from some rows. Given values are once, few, many or a class for expanded clones.

TRBJ1-2	TRBV6-4	-	-	CASSRSTGANYGYTF	TGTGCCAGCAGTAGGTCGACAGGCGCTAACTATGGCTACACCTTC
TRBJ2-1	TRBV7-2	-	-	CASRGAGGSEQFF	TGTGCCAGCAGAGGAGCTGGGGGGAGTGAGCAGTTCTTC
TRBJ2-1	TRBV9	-	-	CASSGPRSSYNEQFF	TGTGCCAGCAGCGGACCTAGGAGCTCCTACAATGAGCAGTTCTTC
TRBJ1-1	TRBV28	TRBD1	-	CASAVIPGTGDTEAFF	TGTGCCAGCGCAGTTATCCCCGGGACAGGGGACACTGAAGCTTTCTTT
TRBJ1-1	TRBV6-5	-	-	CASSHSRPLEAFF	TGTGCCAGCAGTCACTCGAGGCCTTTGGAAGCTTTCTTT
TRBJ2-1	TRBV30	-	-	CAWSVFGISLVDEQFF	TGTGCCTGGAGTGTATTTGGGATCAGTCTTGTAGATGAGCAGTTCTTC
TRBJ2-2	TRBV9	-	-	CASSVAGVNTGELFF	TGTGCCAGCAGCGTAGCCGGGGTGAACACCGGGGAGCTGTTTTTT
TRBJ2-7	TRBV2	TRBD1	-	CASSGGTGAGEQYF	TGTGCCAGCAGTGGAGGGACAGGGGCGGGGGAGCAGTACTTC
TRBJ1-5	TRBV10-2	-	-	CASMRQENQPQHF	TGCGCCAGCATGCGACAGGAAAATCAGCCCCAGCATTTT
TRBJ2-2	TRBV4-3	-	-	CASSQDGGPGPSNTGELFF	TGCGCCAGCAGCCAAGATGGGGGACCGGGGCCGTCGAACACCGGGGAGCTGTTTTTT
TRBJ2-2	TRBV28	-	-	CASSLRSFSGELFF	TGTGCCAGCAGTTTACGATCCTTCTCCGGGGAGCTGTTTTTT
TRBJ1-5	TRBV5-6	-	-	CASSPGGSQPQHF	TGTGCCAGCAGCCCGGGGGGGAGTCAGCCCCAGCATTTT
TRBJ2-1	TRBV4-1	-	-	CASSKGDYNEQFF	TGCGCCAGCAGCAAAGGGGATTACAATGAGCAGTTCTTC
TRBJ2-5	TRBV9	TRBD1	once	CASSAGQGQETQYF	TGTGCCAGCAGCGCAGGACAGGGGCAAGAGACCCAGTACTTC
TRBJ1-1	TRBV20-1	-	-	CSARSGGQAFF	TGCAGTGCTAGAAGTGGGGGTCAAGCTTTCTTT
TRBJ1-2	TRBV9	-	-	CASSVDPTPNYGYTF	TGTGCCAGCAGCGTCGACCCAACACCCAACTATGGCTACACCTTC
TRBJ1-1	TRBV10-1	-	-	CASRQTRNTEAFF	TGCGCCAGCAGGCAGACAAGGAACACTGAAGCTTTCTTT
TRBJ2-1	TRBV15	-	-	CATSGSSYNEQFF	TGTGCCACTTCGGGAAGCTCCTACAATGAGCAGTTCTTC
TRBJ1-5	TRBV6-5	-	-	CASRQANRSNQPQHF	TGTGCCAGCAGACAGGCCAATCGTAGCAATCAGCCCCAGCATTTT
TRBJ1-5	TRBV19	-	-	CASRQGARPQHF	TGTGCCAGTAGACAGGGAGCGAGGCCCCAGCATTTT